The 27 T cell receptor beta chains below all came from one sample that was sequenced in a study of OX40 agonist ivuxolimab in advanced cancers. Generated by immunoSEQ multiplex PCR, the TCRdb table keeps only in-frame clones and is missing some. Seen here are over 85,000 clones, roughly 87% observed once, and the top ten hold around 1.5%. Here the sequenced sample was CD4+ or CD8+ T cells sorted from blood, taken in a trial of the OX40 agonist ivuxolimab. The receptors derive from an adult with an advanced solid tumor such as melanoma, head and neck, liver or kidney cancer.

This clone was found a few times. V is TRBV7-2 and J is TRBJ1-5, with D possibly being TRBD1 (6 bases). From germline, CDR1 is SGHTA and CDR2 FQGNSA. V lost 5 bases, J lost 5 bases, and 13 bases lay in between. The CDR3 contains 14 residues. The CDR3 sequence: CASSLLGAYQPQHF. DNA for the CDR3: TGTGCCAGCAGCCTTTTGGGGGCCTATCAGCCCCAGCATTTT.

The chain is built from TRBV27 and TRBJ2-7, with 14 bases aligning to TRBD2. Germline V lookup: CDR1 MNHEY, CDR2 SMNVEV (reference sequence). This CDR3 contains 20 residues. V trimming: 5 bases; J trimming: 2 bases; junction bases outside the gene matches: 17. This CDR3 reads CASSPDLGGTSGSGAYEQYF. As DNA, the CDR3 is TGTGCCAGCAGTCCGGACTTGGGCGGGACTAGCGGGAGTGGGGCCTACGAGCAGTACTTC.

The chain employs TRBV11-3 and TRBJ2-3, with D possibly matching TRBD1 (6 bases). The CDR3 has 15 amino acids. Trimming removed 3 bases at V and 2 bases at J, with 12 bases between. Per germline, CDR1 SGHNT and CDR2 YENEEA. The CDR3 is CASSLGHRDTDTQYF. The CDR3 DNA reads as TGTGCCAGCAGCTTGGGTCACAGGGACACAGATACGCAGTATTTT.

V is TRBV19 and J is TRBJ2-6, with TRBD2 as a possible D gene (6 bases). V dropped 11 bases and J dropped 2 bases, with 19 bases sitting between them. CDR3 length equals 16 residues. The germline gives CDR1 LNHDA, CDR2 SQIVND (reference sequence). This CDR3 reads CASAGLVVTGANVLTF. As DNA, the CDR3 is TGTGCCTCCGCGGGGCTAGTGGTCACTGGGGCCAACGTCCTGACTTTC. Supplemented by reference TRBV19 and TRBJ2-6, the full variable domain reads DGGITQSPKYLFRKEGQNVTLSCEQNLNHDAMYWYRQDPGQGLRLIYYSQIVNDFQKGDIAEGYSVSREKKESFPLTVTSAQKNPTAFYLCASAGLVVTGANVLTFGAGSRLTVL.

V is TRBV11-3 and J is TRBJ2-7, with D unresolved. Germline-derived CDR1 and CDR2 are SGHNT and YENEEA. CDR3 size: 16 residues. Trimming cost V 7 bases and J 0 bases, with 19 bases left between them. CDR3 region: CASTSGGTGNSYEQYF. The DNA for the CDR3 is TGTGCCAGCACCTCCGGTGGTACCGGAAACTCCTACGAGCAGTACTTC.

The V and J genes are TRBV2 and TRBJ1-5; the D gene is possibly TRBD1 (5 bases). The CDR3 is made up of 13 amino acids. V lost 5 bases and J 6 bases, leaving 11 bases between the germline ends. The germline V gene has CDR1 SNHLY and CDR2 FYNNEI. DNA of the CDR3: TGTGCCAGCAGTATCAGGGAAGGTCAGCCCCAGCATTTT. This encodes CASSIREGQPQHF. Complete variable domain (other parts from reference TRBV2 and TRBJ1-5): EPEVTQTPSHQVTQMGQEVILRCVPISNHLYFYWYRQILGQKVEFLVSFYNNEISEKSEIFDDQFSVERPDGSNFTLKIRSTKLEDSAMYFCASSIREGQPQHFGDGTRLSIL.

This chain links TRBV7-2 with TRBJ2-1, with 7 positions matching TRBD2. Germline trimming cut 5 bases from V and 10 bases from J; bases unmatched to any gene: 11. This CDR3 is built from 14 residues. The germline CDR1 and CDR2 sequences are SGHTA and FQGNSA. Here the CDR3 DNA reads TGTGCCAGCAGCCCCCCTGGGCGGGAGACGGAGCAGTTCTTC. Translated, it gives CASSPPGRETEQFF.

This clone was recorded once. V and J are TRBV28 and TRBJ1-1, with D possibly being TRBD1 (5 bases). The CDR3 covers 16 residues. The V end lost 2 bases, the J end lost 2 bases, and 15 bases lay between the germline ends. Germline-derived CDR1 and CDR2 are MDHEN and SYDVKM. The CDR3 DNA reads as TGTGCCAGCAGTTTACTCGGTCGTAGGGACAACACTGAAGCTTTCTTT. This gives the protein CASSLLGRRDNTEAFF.

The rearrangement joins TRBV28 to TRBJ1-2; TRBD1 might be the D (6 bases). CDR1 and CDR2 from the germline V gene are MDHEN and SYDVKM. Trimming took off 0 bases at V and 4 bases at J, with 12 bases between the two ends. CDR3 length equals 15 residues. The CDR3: CASSLWGARSYGYTF. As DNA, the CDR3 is TGTGCCAGCAGTTTATGGGGGGCGCGGAGCTATGGCTACACCTTC.

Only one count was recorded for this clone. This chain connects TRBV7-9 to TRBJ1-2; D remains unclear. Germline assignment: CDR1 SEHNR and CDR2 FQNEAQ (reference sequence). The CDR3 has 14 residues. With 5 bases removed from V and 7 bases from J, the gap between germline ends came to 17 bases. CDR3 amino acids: CASSLWNSEGGYTF. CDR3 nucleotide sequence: TGTGCCAGCAGCCTTTGGAACTCGGAGGGTGGCTACACCTTC.

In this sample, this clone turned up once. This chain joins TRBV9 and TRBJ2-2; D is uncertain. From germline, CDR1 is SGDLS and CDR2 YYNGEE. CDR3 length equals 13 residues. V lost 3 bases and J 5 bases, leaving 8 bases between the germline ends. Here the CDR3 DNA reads TGTGCCAGCAGCGCTTCCATTACCGGGGAGCTGTTTTTT. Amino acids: CASSASITGELFF.

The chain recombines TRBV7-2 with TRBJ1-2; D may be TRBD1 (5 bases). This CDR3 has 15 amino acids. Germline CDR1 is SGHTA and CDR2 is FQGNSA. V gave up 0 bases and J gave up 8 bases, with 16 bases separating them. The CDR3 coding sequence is TGTGCCAGCAGCTTAGCTGGGGACGTACCCTACGGCTACACCTTC. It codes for CASSLAGDVPYGYTF.

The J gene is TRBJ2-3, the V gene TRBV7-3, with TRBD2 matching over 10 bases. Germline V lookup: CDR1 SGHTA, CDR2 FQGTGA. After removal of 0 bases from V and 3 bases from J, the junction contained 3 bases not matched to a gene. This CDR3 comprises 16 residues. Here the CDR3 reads CASSLTASGGTDTQYF. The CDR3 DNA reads TGTGCCAGCAGCTTAACTGCTAGCGGGGGTACAGATACGCAGTATTTT.

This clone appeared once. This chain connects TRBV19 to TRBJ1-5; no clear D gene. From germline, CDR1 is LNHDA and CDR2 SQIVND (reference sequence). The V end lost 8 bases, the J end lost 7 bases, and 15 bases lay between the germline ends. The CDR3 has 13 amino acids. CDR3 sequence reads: CASAGSAVQPQHF. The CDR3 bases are TGTGCCAGTGCCGGCTCCGCGGTCCAGCCCCAGCATTTT.

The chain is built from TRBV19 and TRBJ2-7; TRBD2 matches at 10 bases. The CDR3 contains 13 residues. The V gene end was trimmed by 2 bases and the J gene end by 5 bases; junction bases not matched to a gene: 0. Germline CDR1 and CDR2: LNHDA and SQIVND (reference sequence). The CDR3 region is CASSISGRDEQYF. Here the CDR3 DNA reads TGTGCCAGTAGTATAAGCGGGAGGGACGAGCAGTACTTC.

In nucleotides, the CDR3 is TGTGCCAGCAGCGTAGATTACGCTGGCGCTGGGACCCAGTACTTC. Translating it yields CASSVDYAGAGTQYF. V usage is TRBV9 and J usage is TRBJ2-5, with D unclear. V was clipped by 0 bases and J by 7 bases, with 16 bases between them. The CDR3 consists of 15 residues. The germline CDR1 and CDR2 sequences are SGDLS and YYNGEE.

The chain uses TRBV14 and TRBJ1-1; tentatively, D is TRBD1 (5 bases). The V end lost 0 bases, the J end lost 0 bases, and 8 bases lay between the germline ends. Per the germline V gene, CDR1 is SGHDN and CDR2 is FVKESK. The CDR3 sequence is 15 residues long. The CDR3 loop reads CASSQETDMNTEAFF. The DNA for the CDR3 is TGTGCCAGCAGCCAAGAAACGGACATGAACACTGAAGCTTTCTTT.

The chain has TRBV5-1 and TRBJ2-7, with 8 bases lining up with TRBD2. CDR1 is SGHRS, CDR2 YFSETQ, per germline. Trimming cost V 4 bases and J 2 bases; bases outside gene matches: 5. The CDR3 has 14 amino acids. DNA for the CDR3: TGCGCCAGCAGCCCCGGGGGGGGTGCCTACGAGCAGTACTTC. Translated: CASSPGGGAYEQYF.

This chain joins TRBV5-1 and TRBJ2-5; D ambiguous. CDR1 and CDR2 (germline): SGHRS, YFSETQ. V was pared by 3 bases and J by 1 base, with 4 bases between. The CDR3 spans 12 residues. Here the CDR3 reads CASSSTQETQYF. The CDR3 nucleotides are TGCGCCAGCAGCTCTACCCAAGAGACCCAGTACTTC.

CDR3 region: CASSLLTASYEQYF. CDR3 sequence (DNA): TGCGCCAGCAGCCTACTAACAGCTTCCTACGAGCAGTACTTC. The chain links TRBV5-1 to TRBJ2-7; D is uncertain. Germline V gives CDR1 SGHRS, CDR2 YFSETQ. V shed 4 bases and J shed 1 base, with 12 bases lying between them. The CDR3 extends over 14 amino acids.

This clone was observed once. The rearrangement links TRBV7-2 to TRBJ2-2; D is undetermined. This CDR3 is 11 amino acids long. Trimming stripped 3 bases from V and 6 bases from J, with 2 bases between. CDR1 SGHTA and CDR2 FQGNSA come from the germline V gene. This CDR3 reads CASSFPGELFF. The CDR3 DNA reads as TGTGCCAGCAGCTTTCCCGGGGAGCTGTTTTTT.

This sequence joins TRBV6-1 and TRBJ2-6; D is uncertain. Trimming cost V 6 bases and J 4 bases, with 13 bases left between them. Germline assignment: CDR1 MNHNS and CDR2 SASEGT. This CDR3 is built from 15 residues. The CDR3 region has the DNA TGTGCCAGCAGCCGGGCCTTACTCGGGGCCAACGTCCTGACTTTC. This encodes CASSRALLGANVLTF.

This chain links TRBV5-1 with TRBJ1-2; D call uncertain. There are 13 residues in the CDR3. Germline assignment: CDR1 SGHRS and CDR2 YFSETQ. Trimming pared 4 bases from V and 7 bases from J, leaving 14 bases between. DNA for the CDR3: TGCGCCAGCAGCCCTGACCGGGTCCCTGGCTACACCTTC. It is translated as CASSPDRVPGYTF.

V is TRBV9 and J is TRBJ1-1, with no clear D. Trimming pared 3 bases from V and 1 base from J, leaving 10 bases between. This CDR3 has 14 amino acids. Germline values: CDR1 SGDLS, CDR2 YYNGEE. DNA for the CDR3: TGTGCCAGCAGCGGAATAACAAGGAACACTGAAGCTTTCTTT. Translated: CASSGITRNTEAFF. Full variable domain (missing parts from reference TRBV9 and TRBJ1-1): DSGVTQTPKHLITATGQRVTLRCSPRSGDLSVYWYQQSLDQGLQFLIQYYNGEERAKGNILERFSAQQFPDLHSELNLSSLELGDSALYFCASSGITRNTEAFFGQGTRLTVV.

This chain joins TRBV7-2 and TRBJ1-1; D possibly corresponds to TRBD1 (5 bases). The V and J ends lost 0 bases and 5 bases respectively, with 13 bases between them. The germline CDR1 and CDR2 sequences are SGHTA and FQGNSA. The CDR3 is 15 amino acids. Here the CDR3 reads CASSLAGRGGTEAFF. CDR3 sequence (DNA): TGTGCCAGCAGCTTAGCGGGAAGGGGTGGAACTGAAGCTTTCTTT. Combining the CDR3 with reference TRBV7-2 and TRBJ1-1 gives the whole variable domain GAGVSQSPSNKVTEKGKDVELRCDPISGHTALYWYRQSLGQGLEFLIYFQGNSAPDKSGLPSDRFSAERTGGSVSTLTIQRTQQEDSAVYLCASSLAGRGGTEAFFGQGTRLTVV.

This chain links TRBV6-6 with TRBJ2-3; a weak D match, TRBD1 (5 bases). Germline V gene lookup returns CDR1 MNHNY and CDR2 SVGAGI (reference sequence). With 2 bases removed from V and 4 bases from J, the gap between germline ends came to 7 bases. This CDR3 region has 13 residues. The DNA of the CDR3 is TGTGCCAGCAGTTACAGGGGCCCAGATACGCAGTATTTT. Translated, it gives CASSYRGPDTQYF.

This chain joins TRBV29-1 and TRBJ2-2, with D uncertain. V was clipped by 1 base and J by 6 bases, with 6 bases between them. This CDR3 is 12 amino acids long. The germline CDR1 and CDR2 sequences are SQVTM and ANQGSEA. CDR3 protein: CSVEVSPGELFF. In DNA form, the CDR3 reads TGCAGCGTTGAAGTCAGTCCCGGGGAGCTGTTTTTT.